The 5 T cell receptor beta chains below were found in one sample sequenced in a study of blood T cell repertoires in COVID-19. The method was immunoSEQ multiplex PCR; TCRdb's version includes in-frame clones alone and lacks a portion of them. The sample lists some 270,000 clones, about 80% occurring once. Sample: PBMCs or T cells enriched from blood (not recorded which). The receptor source for this set is a man in his fifties who had recovered from COVID-19.

The CDR3 coding sequence is TGTGCCACCAGTGGCGGTCCCGGGCCCCAGCATTTT. Amino acids: CATSGGPGPQHF. The chain recombines TRBV24-1 with TRBJ1-5, with D unresolved. Per the germline V gene, CDR1 is KGHDR and CDR2 is SFDVKD. The CDR3 extends over 12 amino acids. Trimming cost V 5 bases and J 9 bases, with 10 bases left between them.

The genes are TRBV12-3 or TRBV12-4 and TRBJ1-1; no clear D. This CDR3 spans 12 amino acids. The V gene lost 2 bases and the J gene lost 7 bases, with 8 bases spanning the gap. DNA for the CDR3: TGTGCCAGCAGTTTAAGAGGGTTTGAAGCTTTCTTT. Translation: CASSLRGFEAFF.

The chain is built from TRBV7-8 and TRBJ2-7, with 9 nucleotides matching TRBD1. V dropped 1 base and J dropped 10; count of bases not matched to a gene: 5. Germline V gene lookup returns CDR1 SGHVS and CDR2 FQNEAQ. This CDR3 is 13 amino acids long. The CDR3 is CASSLGDRVGQYF. In nucleotides, the CDR3 is TGTGCCAGCAGCTTAGGGGACAGGGTCGGTCAGTACTTC.

This chain connects TRBV11-2 to TRBJ2-1; D perhaps matches TRBD2 (6 bases). The V and J ends lost 6 bases and 6 bases respectively, with 18 bases between them. Germline V gives CDR1 SGHAT, CDR2 FQNNGV. The CDR3 contains 15 residues. CDR3 protein: CASSGWPAGGNEQFF. The CDR3 DNA reads as TGTGCCAGCAGTGGTTGGCCGGCCGGGGGCAATGAGCAGTTCTTC.

This clone was observed at least ten times. The chain combines TRBV4-2 with TRBJ2-2; possible D gene TRBD1, 6 bases. CDR3 length: 15 amino acids. Trimming left V 4 bases short and J 3 bases short, with 12 bases between. Germline V lookup: CDR1 LGHNA, CDR2 YNFKEQ. The CDR3 spells CASSPYREDTGELFF. CDR3 DNA sequence: TGTGCCAGCAGCCCGTACAGGGAAGACACCGGGGAGCTGTTTTTT.